This T cell receptor beta chain stems from a study of human CD8 memory T cell subsets. The CDR3 runs 13 residues. Generation of TCR beta libraries used UMI-labeled 5' RACE. For each CDR3 protein, TCRdb gives one entry from its re-call of the 5' RACE reads, without DNA. The sample has 9,500 to 13,000 distinct CDR3 sequences; the top ten hold over 7%. This clonotype originated in a human donor in good health. The rearrangement uses TRBV12-3 or TRBV12-4 and TRBJ2-1; TCRdb picks TRBD1, but there is no DNA to check that call. Source material: CD8+ T cells from PBMCs. The CDR3 sequence: CASSSTGFDEQFF.